The 30 T cell receptor beta chains below all came from one sample that was sequenced in a study of cytomegalovirus exposure and HLA in healthy donors. PCR used 60 Vbeta primers and 13 Jbeta primers. TCRdb's copy holds only in-frame clones and misses some; the assay was immunoSEQ multiplex PCR. The sample carries 85,000 to 90,000 clones, around 84% recorded once. The sequenced material came from PBMCs. The receptor set was obtained from a man aged 40-50 years in good health and CMV-seropositive.

The V gene is TRBV29-1, the J gene TRBJ2-1, with D maybe TRBD2 (5 bases). This CDR3 comprises 14 residues. Germline values: CDR1 SQVTM, CDR2 ANQGSEA. Deletions cut 1 base from V and 2 bases from J, with 9 bases between. The CDR3, as DNA: TGCAGCGTTGAAGCGGAGGAGGCCTACAATGAGCAGTTCTTC. Translating gives CSVEAEEAYNEQFF.

The chain employs TRBV19 and TRBJ2-3, with D possibly TRBD2 on 6 matching bases. The CDR3 runs 15 residues. Germline CDR1 LNHDA, CDR2 SQIVND (reference sequence). Deletions cut 8 bases from V and 0 bases from J, with 15 bases between. The CDR3, as DNA: TGTGCCAGTTCGTCGGTAGCGGCTAGCACAGATACGCAGTATTTT. Protein: CASSSVAASTDTQYF.

The gene calls are TRBV6-1 and TRBJ1-2; TRBD1 agrees at 7 bases. J gave up 4 bases and V 8 bases, and 4 bases lay outside the gene matches. The CDR3 spans 12 residues. Per the germline V gene, CDR1 is MNHNS and CDR2 is SASEGT. CDR3: CASSNRGYGYTF. CDR3 nucleotide sequence: TGTGCCAGCTCAAACAGGGGCTATGGCTACACCTTC.

The J gene is TRBJ2-3, the V gene TRBV11-2; TRBD2 aligns across 10 bases. The germline CDR1 and CDR2 sequences are SGHAT and FQNNGV. CDR3 length: 16 amino acids. With 4 bases clipped from V and 0 bases from J, the junction kept 4 bases outside the gene matches. For the CDR3, the DNA is TGTGCCAGCAGCTCCCCGACTAGCGGGAGCACAGATACGCAGTATTTT. Translating gives CASSSPTSGSTDTQYF.

The gene calls are TRBV4-1 and TRBJ1-2, with D unresolved. V was trimmed by 6 bases and J by 5 bases, leaving 13 bases between them. The CDR3 totals 13 residues. Per germline, CDR1 MGHRA and CDR2 YSYEKL. The CDR3 sequence is CASSSRVLYGYTF. The CDR3 region has the DNA TGCGCCAGCAGTAGCCGGGTACTTTATGGCTACACCTTC.

The V and J genes are TRBV5-1 and TRBJ2-2, with TRBD2 identical over 7 bases. V gave up 4 bases and J gave up 2 bases; unmatched junction bases: 8. The CDR3 is 16 residues long. Germline V gene sequence: CDR1 SGHRS, CDR2 YFSETQ. CDR3 coding DNA: TGCGCCAGCAGCGGAAGCGGGACCCTTAACACCGGGGAGCTGTTTTTT. Its translation is CASSGSGTLNTGELFF.

The chain carries TRBV19 and TRBJ2-2, with 10 nucleotides matching TRBD1. Germline CDR1 LNHDA, CDR2 SQIVND (reference sequence). V gave up 9 bases and J gave up 4 bases; unmatched junction bases: 11. The CDR3 has 16 amino acids. The CDR3 DNA reads as TGTGCCAGCCGGGACAGGGGTCGTTCGGGCACCGGGGAGCTGTTTTTT. Its protein is CASRDRGRSGTGELFF.

The chain is built from TRBV5-1 and TRBJ1-4; possibly TRBD1 for D (6 bases). This CDR3 comprises 14 residues. Germline V lookup: CDR1 SGHRS, CDR2 YFSETQ. V was cut by 4 bases and J by 3 bases, with 10 bases left in between. CDR3 in DNA: TGCGCCAGCAGCGTACAGGGTCCTAATGAAAAACTGTTTTTT. Protein sequence: CASSVQGPNEKLFF.

This clone came up a few times. This chain joins TRBV7-2 and TRBJ1-1, with 9 positions matching TRBD1. The V gene's germline CDR1 is SGHTA and CDR2 FQGNSA. J was trimmed by 2 bases and V by 0 bases; bases with no gene match: 7. The CDR3 totals 17 residues. DNA for the CDR3: TGTGCCAGCAGCTTAGCTACAGGGGGCATTGGAAACACTGAAGCTTTCTTT. It yields the protein CASSLATGGIGNTEAFF. The full variable domain, with the rest looked up from reference TRBV7-2 and TRBJ1-1, is GAGVSQSPSNKVTEKGKDVELRCDPISGHTALYWYRQSLGQGLEFLIYFQGNSAPDKSGLPSDRFSAERTGGSVSTLTIQRTQQEDSAVYLCASSLATGGIGNTEAFFGQGTRLTVV.

This clone was observed a handful of times. The chain employs TRBV6-6 and TRBJ1-6; perhaps TRBD1 as D (5 bases). Germline-derived CDR1 and CDR2 are MNHNY and SVGAGI (reference sequence). Trimming cost V 6 bases and J 7 bases, with 13 bases left between them. The CDR3 has 14 amino acids. The CDR3 nucleotides read TGTGCCAGCAGAGGGACTGAGGCAAATTCACCCCTCCACTTT. Protein: CASRGTEANSPLHF.

The V call is TRBV6-5, the J call TRBJ1-6; 10 bases are a match to TRBD1. Germline V gene lookup returns CDR1 MNHEY and CDR2 SVGAGI. V lost 4 bases and J lost 10; bases outside the gene matches: 7. This CDR3 has 15 amino acids. The CDR3 region is CASSLEGQGLSPLHF. The CDR3 bases are TGTGCCAGCAGTTTAGAGGGACAGGGGTTATCACCCCTCCACTTT.

V and J are TRBV2 and TRBJ2-2; 8 bases fit TRBD1. CDR3 length equals 15 residues. Germline V gives CDR1 SNHLY, CDR2 FYNNEI. The junction had 3 bases not matched to a gene; V was cut back by 4 bases and J by 2 bases. The CDR3 protein is CASSVQGVNTGELFF. CDR3 DNA sequence: TGTGCCAGCAGTGTACAGGGGGTTAACACCGGGGAGCTGTTTTTT.

The gene calls are TRBV2 and TRBJ2-7, with a weak D call TRBD1 (7 bases). Germline V CDR1 and CDR2: SNHLY, FYNNEI. Trimming removed 7 bases at V and 0 bases at J, with 13 bases between. The CDR3 consists of 14 residues. CDR3 in DNA: TGTGCCAGCACAACTCAGGGGGGCTCCTACGAGCAGTACTTC. As protein: CASTTQGGSYEQYF.

This chain uses TRBV19 with TRBJ1-5; D is perhaps TRBD1 (5 bases). The ends were cut back, 5 bases at V and 6 bases at J, with 11 bases in the middle. Germline CDR1 reads LNHDA; CDR2 reads SQIVND (reference sequence). This CDR3 is 13 amino acids long. CDR3 loop: CASSLDGGQPQHF. CDR3 DNA: TGTGCCAGTAGTCTCGACGGGGGTCAGCCCCAGCATTTT.

The V and J genes are TRBV19 and TRBJ2-3, with no clear D. Trimming cost V 4 bases and J 5 bases, with 4 bases left between them. CDR1 and CDR2 from the germline V gene are LNHDA and SQIVND (reference sequence). The CDR3 length is 11 residues. In DNA, the CDR3 is TGTGCCAGTAGTACGGGAGATACGCAGTATTTT. Encoded protein: CASSTGDTQYF.

The chain recombines TRBV6-1 with TRBJ2-7; D is unresolved. With 5 bases removed from V and 3 bases from J, the gap between germline ends came to 11 bases. CDR3 length: 13 amino acids. CDR1 and CDR2 from the germline V gene are MNHNS and SASEGT. The CDR3 here is CASSRLNNYEQYF. The DNA of the CDR3 is TGTGCCAGCAGTAGACTTAACAACTACGAGCAGTACTTC.

This clone was recorded once. The V and J genes are TRBV28 and TRBJ2-5; D perhaps matches TRBD2 (6 bases). V lost 4 bases to trimming and J lost 3 bases, with 9 bases between them. CDR3 size: 13 residues. Germline V lookup: CDR1 MDHEN, CDR2 SYDVKM. This CDR3 is CASSSGGEETQYF. The DNA of the CDR3 is TGTGCCAGCAGTTCAGGCGGGGAAGAGACCCAGTACTTC.

The rearrangement joins TRBV11-2 to TRBJ2-4; D is possibly TRBD1 (5 bases). The CDR3 has 19 residues. Germline V CDR1 and CDR2: SGHAT, FQNNGV. With 0 bases removed from V and 4 bases from J, the gap between germline ends came to 22 bases. CDR3: CASSLDLGLPGHGKNIQYF. The CDR3 DNA sequence: TGTGCCAGCAGCTTAGATCTAGGGCTACCAGGACACGGAAAAAACATTCAGTACTTC.

This clone was seen a handful of times. The chain joins TRBV6-5 to TRBJ1-5; 8 bases fit TRBD1. Germline lookup yields CDR1 MNHEY and CDR2 SVGAGI. This CDR3 spans 14 amino acids. Losses at the gene ends were 6 bases for V and 2 bases for J; bases not matched to a gene: 3. The CDR3 reads CASRPTGGNQPQHF. CDR3 sequence (DNA): TGTGCCAGCAGGCCGACAGGGGGCAATCAGCCCCAGCATTTT.

The J gene is TRBJ2-5, the V gene TRBV18, with TRBD2 matching over 8 bases. The CDR3 consists of 15 residues. V lost 3 bases to trimming and J lost 4 bases; unmatched junction nucleotides: 7. CDR1 is KGHSH, CDR2 LQKENI, per germline. CDR3 nucleotide sequence: TGTGCCAGCTCACCCGCGGGGGGTGGGCGAGAGACCCAGTACTTC. Protein sequence: CASSPAGGGRETQYF.

The chain couples TRBV5-1 to TRBJ2-1; tentative D call: TRBD2 (6 bases). The V and J ends lost 4 bases and 9 bases respectively, with 11 bases between them. Germline V CDR1 and CDR2: SGHRS, YFSETQ. The CDR3 has 12 amino acids. The CDR3 region has the DNA TGCGCCAGCAGCATCACTAGCACTGAGCAGTTCTTC. This encodes CASSITSTEQFF.

This clone has more than one count but fewer than ten. This rearrangement joins TRBV19 to TRBJ2-1; maybe TRBD2 (6 bases). Germline lookup yields CDR1 LNHDA and CDR2 SQIVND (reference sequence). The V end was cut by 1 base, the J end by 4 bases, with 11 bases between. The CDR3 is 15 amino acids. CDR3 residues: CASSIVAALYNEQFF. The DNA for the CDR3 is TGTGCCAGTAGTATAGTAGCGGCCCTTTACAATGAGCAGTTCTTC.

CDR3: CASSLGEGCGYTF. The CDR3 DNA follows: TGCGCCAGCAGCTTGGGGGAGGGATGCGGCTACACCTTC. V and J are TRBV5-1 and TRBJ1-2, with D unresolved. The CDR3 length is 13 residues. Germline V lookup: CDR1 SGHRS, CDR2 YFSETQ. The V and J ends lost 0 bases and 8 bases respectively, with 11 bases between them.

V usage is TRBV19 and J usage is TRBJ2-2, with 14 bases matching TRBD2. This CDR3 comprises 16 residues. The V segment lost 10 bases and the J segment 2 bases; nucleotides outside the gene matches: 6. The germline V gene encodes CDR1 LNHDA and CDR2 SQIVND (reference sequence). DNA for the CDR3: TGTGCCACTCGGACTAGCGGGGGGCTTAACACCGGGGAGCTGTTTTTT. It specifies CATRTSGGLNTGELFF.

V gene TRBV6-5 combines with J gene TRBJ2-7; 9 bases are a match to TRBD2. V trimming: 6 bases; J trimming: 6 bases; junction bases outside the gene matches: 9. CDR3 size: 14 residues. Germline CDR1 MNHEY, CDR2 SVGAGI. In DNA, the CDR3 is TGTGCCAGCAGCTACGGGACTAGCAACGGCGAGCAGTACTTC. Its translation: CASSYGTSNGEQYF.

This clone was detected only once. This chain joins TRBV6-1 and TRBJ2-5; D remains unclear. The CDR3 extends over 17 amino acids. Germline V gives CDR1 MNHNS, CDR2 SASEGT. Trimming shortened V by 3 bases and J by 4 bases, and 21 bases separated the two germline ends. The DNA of the CDR3 is TGTGCCAGCAGTGAGCATCACCCTAGTAAAGTCCGAGAGACCCAGTACTTC. This codes for CASSEHHPSKVRETQYF.

The chain combines TRBV19 with TRBJ1-6; D is ambiguous. CDR1 and CDR2 (germline): LNHDA, SQIVND (reference sequence). The CDR3 is made up of 14 amino acids. V dropped 3 bases and J dropped 6 bases, with 9 bases sitting between them. CDR3 in amino acids: CASSIRVTNSPLHF. The CDR3 DNA is TGTGCCAGTAGTATCCGGGTAACTAATTCACCCCTCCACTTT.

The rearrangement joins TRBV6-5 to TRBJ1-2; the match to TRBD1 covers 7 bases. This CDR3 has 13 amino acids. With V trimmed by 6 bases and J by 8 bases, 9 bases remained unmatched. CDR1 and CDR2 from the germline V gene are MNHEY and SVGAGI. CDR3: CASSPDRVEGYTF. In DNA, the CDR3 is TGTGCCAGCAGCCCCGACAGGGTGGAAGGCTACACCTTC.

CDR3 nucleotide sequence: TGCGCCAGCAGCTTGGTGGAGGCCGGTGGTAACGAGCAGTACTTC. It translates to CASSLVEAGGNEQYF. The V and J genes are TRBV5-1 and TRBJ2-5; TRBD2 is a possible D gene (5 bases). The better agreement between TRBJ2-7 and the DNA end casts doubt on the J call. This CDR3 has 15 amino acids. The germline CDR1 and CDR2 sequences are SGHRS and YFSETQ.

As regards this clone: An end of the junction does not agree with germline; a read error may underlie this. This sequence joins TRBV29-1 and TRBJ2-3, with 11 bases that match TRBD2. This CDR3 has 16 residues. From germline, CDR1 is SQVTM and CDR2 ANQGSEA. As DNA, the CDR3 is TGCAACGTTGATGTGGGCTTAGCGGGAGGGAGTGATACGCAGTATTTT. Translating it yields CNVDVGLAGGSDTQYF.